The sample holds many counts of the clone carrying this TCR beta chain. Regions amplified from RNA transcripts were the TCR beta CDR3 regions. The HTBI primer set drove a first-round RT-PCR of the TCR CDR3. TCRdb redid the calling of the multiplex PCR reads with MiXCR, one entry per CDR3 protein. The profile shows 490,000 or so distinct CDR3 sequences, around a fifth of them singletons. This sample is drawn from a study of T cells in Graves' hyperthyroidism and ophthalmopathy. Active moderate-to-severe ophthalmopathy, Clinical Activity Score at least 3, NOSPECS at least 4, under 3 months' duration. It was approximately 9.4 ml of fresh peripheral blood that supplied the PBMCs. V lost 7 bases to trimming and J lost 8 bases; unmatched junction nucleotides: 10. This CDR3 contains 12 residues. Germline CDR1 DFQATT, CDR2 SNEGSKA (reference sequence).

The chain joins TRBV20-1 to TRBJ1-2; 7 bases fit TRBD1. The receptor's source is a woman aged 70-85 years with Graves' ophthalmopathy. The sample was blood. The CDR3 loop is CSVPQGGEGYTF. The CDR3 region has the DNA TGCAGTGTTCCCCAGGGGGGGGAGGGCTACACCTTC.